The clone carrying this T cell receptor beta chain came up once. The study ran its PCR with 60 Vbeta and 13 Jbeta primers. Authors' data handling: A later analysis tallied 87 million or so unique TCR beta chains, about 11 million of them shared. Produced via immunoSEQ multiplex PCR; TCRdb's table is partial and in-frame only. V, J and clone size are those of that table, while D and trimming were read from the DNA. The data show about 99,000 clones, around 80% seen once. These data are taken from a study of cytomegalovirus exposure and HLA in healthy donors. The V gene end was trimmed by 6 bases and the J gene end by 6 bases; junction bases not matched to a gene: 23. CDR3 length equals 20 residues. The germline V gene has CDR1 SGHVS and CDR2 FQNEAQ.

The genes are TRBV7-8 and TRBJ2-2; 9 nucleotides line up with TRBD2. The receptor's source is a woman aged 18-29 years in good health and CMV-seropositive. Sequenced input: PBMCs. The CDR3: CASRRTPAGGGGFFSGELFF. The CDR3 DNA follows: TGTGCCAGCAGACGTACTCCGGCGGGGGGGGGCGGGTTCTTCTCCGGGGAGCTGTTTTTT.